Listed here is a single TCR beta chain. Its antigen remains unidentified. Healthy individuals who donated bone marrow served as the donors. These data originate in a study of cytomegalovirus exposure and HLA in healthy donors. Findings and limits, study-wide: The only immune exposure information that was available was CMV serostatus. A missense DCLRE1C variant was associated with V- and J-gene trimming of TCR beta chains in a later analysis, and an independent cohort replicated the association.

PCR employed 60 Vbeta and 13 Jbeta primers. How the authors handled the data: A follow-up analysis tallied about 80 million unique TCR beta chains, roughly 10 million shared. This table comes from immunoSEQ multiplex PCR, and its TCRdb copy is limited to in-frame clones, with some not included. For V, J and clone size, that table is used; D and trimming come from the DNA. The sample carries 270,000 or so clones, about 93% recorded once. The receptor was derived from a girl aged 2 to 10 in good health and CMV-seronegative. The sequenced sample consisted of PBMCs.

CDR3 region: CASKPGTNLYQETQYF. CDR3 in DNA: TGTGCCAGCAAACCCGGGACTAACTTGTACCAAGAGACCCAGTACTTC. V is TRBV27 and J is TRBJ2-5; TRBD2 agrees at 7 bases. This CDR3 has 16 amino acids. With V trimmed by 7 bases and J by 0 bases, 11 bases remained unmatched. Germline-derived CDR1 and CDR2 are MNHEY and SMNVEV (reference sequence).